This is a list of T cell receptor beta chains from one sample in a study of blood T cell repertoires in COVID-19. Libraries were prepared by immunoSEQ multiplex PCR; TCRdb keeps only in-frame clonotypes and omits some of them. The sample yields some 150,000 clones, 87% seen once. Sequenced sample: peripheral blood. Receptor source: a woman in her sixties who had recovered from COVID-19. Both conserved end residues are part of each CDR3. The D gene is left open where the match is weak. The listing skips clone size in some rows; elsewhere it reads once, few, many or a size class.

v_call	j_call	d_call	clone_size	cdr3_aa	cdr3_nt
TRBV7-9	TRBJ1-2	NA	NA	CASSYTETNDGYTF	TGTGCCAGCAGCTATACCGAGACTAACGATGGCTACACCTTC
TRBV28	TRBJ2-2	NA	NA	CASPGGELFF	TGTGCCAGCCCCGGCGGGGAGCTGTTTTTT
TRBV9	TRBJ2-1	NA	once	CASSVVRSASSYNEQFF	TGTGCCAGCAGCGTAGTAAGGAGCGCCAGCTCCTACAATGAGCAGTTCTTC
TRBV7-9	TRBJ1-2	NA	NA	CASSLGPGYTF	TGTGCCAGCAGCTTAGGTCCAGGCTACACCTTC
TRBV3-1/TRBV3-2	TRBJ1-1	NA	NA	CASSHWGGAINTEAFF	TGTGCCAGCAGCCATTGGGGGGGCGCGATAAACACTGAAGCTTTCTTT
TRBV5-6	TRBJ1-1	NA	NA	CASSRVTEAFF	TGTGCCAGCAGTCGGGTCACTGAAGCTTTCTTT
TRBV4-1	TRBJ1-3	NA	many	CASSQVANGQLFGGTIYF	TGCGCCAGCAGCCAAGTTGCGAACGGCCAGCTTTTTGGAGGCACCATATATTTT
TRBV6-5	TRBJ1-4	TRBD1	NA	CASSSWDRKLFF	TGTGCCAGCAGTTCGTGGGACAGGAAACTGTTTTTT
TRBV12-3/TRBV12-4	TRBJ2-3	NA	NA	CASRSGPADTQYF	TGTGCCAGCAGAAGCGGTCCCGCAGATACGCAGTATTTT
TRBV5-5	TRBJ2-1	NA	NA	CASSLKSLVNEQFF	TGTGCCAGCAGCTTGAAGAGTTTAGTGAATGAGCAGTTCTTC
TRBV5-4	TRBJ1-1	NA	NA	CASSPGVIRGIEAFF	TGTGCCAGCAGCCCGGGGGTCATCCGCGGCATTGAAGCTTTCTTT
TRBV5-1	TRBJ2-1	TRBD1	NA	CASSSGQGINNEQFF	TGCGCCAGCAGCTCCGGACAGGGGATCAACAATGAGCAGTTCTTC